The present entry profiles one T cell receptor (beta chain) with its context. These data come from a study of blood T cell repertoires in COVID-19. Study-level information: COVID-19 samples from acute and convalescent phases originated in the United States, Italy and Spain.

Germline V gene lookup returns CDR1 ENHRY and CDR2 SYGVKD. The CDR3 loop spans 13 amino acids. J was trimmed by 8 bases and V by 8 bases; bases with no gene match: 9. The data were produced by immunoSEQ multiplex PCR, yet TCRdb's version contains in-frame clones alone and is incomplete. This table has 90,000 to 100,000 clones, nearly 90% appearing once. The genes are TRBV10-3 and TRBJ1-2, with TRBD1 identical over 9 bases. The sequenced material came from peripheral blood. This clonotype was sampled from a man aged 65-85 years with acute or convalescent COVID-19. CDR3 sequence: CAIQTGGEGGYTF. The CDR3 DNA sequence: TGTGCCATCCAAACAGGGGGCGAGGGGGGCTACACCTTC.